This T cell receptor (beta chain) was recorded in a study of blood T cell repertoires in COVID-19. Whole-study context: PBMCs, B-cell-depleted T cells, or T cells were the source of the cDNA or gDNA that made up the material.

The table came from immunoSEQ multiplex PCR; TCRdb's copy has only in-frame clones and leaves some out. Of about 40,000 clones listed, around 86% are singletons. V lost 5 bases to trimming and J lost 4 bases, with 12 bases between them. Per the germline V gene, CDR1 is SQVTM and CDR2 is ANQGSEA. The CDR3 length is 13 residues. This clonotype was obtained from a man aged 45-60 years in a cohort sampled during active COVID-19. The rearrangement links TRBV29-1 to TRBJ1-5; possible D gene TRBD1, 5 bases. Sequencing was done on a sample of peripheral blood. CDR3 amino acids: CSVLGQPNQPQHF. As DNA, the CDR3 is TGCAGCGTTTTGGGGCAACCGAATCAGCCCCAGCATTTT.